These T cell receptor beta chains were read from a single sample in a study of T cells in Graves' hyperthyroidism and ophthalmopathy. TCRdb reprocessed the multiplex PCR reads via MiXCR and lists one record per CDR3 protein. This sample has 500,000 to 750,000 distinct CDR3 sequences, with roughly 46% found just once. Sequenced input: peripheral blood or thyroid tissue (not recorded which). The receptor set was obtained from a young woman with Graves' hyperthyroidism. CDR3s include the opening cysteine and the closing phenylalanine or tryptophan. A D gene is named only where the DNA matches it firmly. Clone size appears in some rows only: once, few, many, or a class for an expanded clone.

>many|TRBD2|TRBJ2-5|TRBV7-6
CAGGLAGRETQYF
TGTGCCGGGGGACTAGCGGGCCGGGAGACCCAGTACTTC
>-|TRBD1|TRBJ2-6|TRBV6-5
CASSYPRDRGGGANVLTF
TGTGCCAGCAGTTATCCCCGGGACAGGGGGGGTGGGGCCAACGTCCTGACTTTC
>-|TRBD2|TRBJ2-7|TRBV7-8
CASSLRPSGSSYNEQYF
TGTGCCAGCAGCCTACGACCTAGCGGGAGTTCCTACAATGAGCAGTACTTC
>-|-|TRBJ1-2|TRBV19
CASNTHRQPDRNNYGYTF
TGTGCCAGTAACACACACCGCCAGCCAGACCGGAATAACTATGGCTACACCTTC
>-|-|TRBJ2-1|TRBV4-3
CASSQALAFTEQFF
TGCGCCAGCAGCCAAGCGCTAGCCTTTACGGAGCAGTTCTTC
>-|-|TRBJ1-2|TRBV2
CASILAGGYTF
TGTGCCAGCATCCTAGCGGGAGGCTACACCTTC
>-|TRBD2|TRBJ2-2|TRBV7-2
CASSADGEREVATGELFF
TGTGCCAGCAGTGCGGACGGGGAGCGGGAGGTCGCTACCGGGGAGCTGTTTTTT
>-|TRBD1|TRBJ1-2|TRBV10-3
CASSSGTGSVDGYTF
TGTGCCAGCAGCTCCGGGACAGGATCAGTGGATGGCTACACCTTC
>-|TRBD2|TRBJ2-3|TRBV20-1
CSARAQLAGTDTQYF
TGCAGTGCTAGAGCCCAACTAGCGGGCACAGATACGCAGTATTTT
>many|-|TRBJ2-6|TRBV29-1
CSAGDGTLSGANVLTF
TGCAGCGCCGGGGACGGGACTTTGTCTGGGGCCAACGTCCTGACTTTC
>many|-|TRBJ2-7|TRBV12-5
CASGLVLDVGGEQYF
TGTGCTAGTGGTTTGGTACTAGACGTAGGAGGGGAGCAGTACTTC
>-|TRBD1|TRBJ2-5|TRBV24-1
CATSDRGTGAQETQYF
TGTGCCACCAGTGATCGCGGGACAGGGGCACAAGAGACCCAGTACTTC
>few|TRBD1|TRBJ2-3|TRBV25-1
CASSITGGYAQYF
TGTGCCAGCAGTATCACAGGGGGCTACGCGCAGTATTTT
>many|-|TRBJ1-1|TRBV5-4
CASSWAGGRDTEAFF
TGTGCCAGCAGCTGGGCAGGAGGGAGGGACACTGAAGCTTTCTTT
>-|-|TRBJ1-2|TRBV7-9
CASSVRGDTHGYTF
TGTGCCAGCAGCGTGAGAGGAGATACGCATGGCTACACCTTC
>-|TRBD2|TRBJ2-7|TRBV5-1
CASRLSAGGPYEQYF
TGCGCCAGCCGCCTGTCAGCGGGAGGGCCCTACGAGCAGTACTTC
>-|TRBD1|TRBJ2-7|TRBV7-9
CASSSWGQGYEQYF
TGTGCCAGCAGCTCCTGGGGACAGGGGTACGAGCAGTACTTC
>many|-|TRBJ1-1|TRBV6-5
CASSYTIGTSGHTEAFF
TGTGCCAGCAGTTATACCATTGGGACATCCGGACATACTGAAGCTTTCTTT
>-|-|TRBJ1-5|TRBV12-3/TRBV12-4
CASSLDAGSNQPQHF
TGTGCCAGCAGCTTGGACGCAGGTAGCAATCAGCCCCAGCATTTT
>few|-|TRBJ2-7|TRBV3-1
CASSQNAYEQYF
TGTGCCAGCAGCCAAAACGCCTACGAGCAGTACTTC
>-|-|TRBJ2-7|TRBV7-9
CASSFTLNEHF
TGTGCCAGCAGCTTCACTCTTAATGAGCACTTC
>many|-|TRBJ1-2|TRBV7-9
CASSLGSGGNYGYTF
TGTGCCAGCAGCTTAGGGTCCGGAGGGAACTATGGCTACACCTTC
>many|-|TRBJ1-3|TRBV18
CASSPWRQSGNTIYF
TGTGCCAGCTCACCATGGAGGCAGTCTGGAAACACCATATATTTT
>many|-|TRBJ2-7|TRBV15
CATSRDNFADQQYF
TGTGCCACCAGCAGAGATAATTTTGCCGACCAGCAGTACTTC
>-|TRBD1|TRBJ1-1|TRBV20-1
CSASDGTANTEAFF
TGCAGTGCTAGTGACGGGACAGCGAACACTGAAGCTTTCTTT
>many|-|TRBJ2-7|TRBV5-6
CASSSRPGLENEQYF
TGTGCCAGCAGCTCGCGGCCCGGACTCGAAAACGAGCAGTACTTC
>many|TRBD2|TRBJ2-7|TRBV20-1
CSARDIWTSGSSYEQYF
TGCAGTGCTAGAGATATTTGGACTAGCGGTTCTTCCTACGAGCAGTACTTC
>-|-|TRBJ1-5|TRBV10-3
CAITGTTQPQHF
TGTGCCATAACCGGGACCACTCAGCCCCAGCATTTT
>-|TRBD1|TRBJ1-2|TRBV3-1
CASSHRTGQGYTF
TGTGCCAGCAGCCATCGGACAGGGCAAGGCTACACCTTC
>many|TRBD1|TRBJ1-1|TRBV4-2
CASSQADRGTTEAFF
TGTGCCAGCAGCCAGGCCGACAGGGGGACCACTGAAGCTTTCTTT
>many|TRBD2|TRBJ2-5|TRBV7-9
CASSPNSGRARETQYF
TGTGCCAGCAGCCCCAATAGCGGGAGGGCACGAGAGACCCAGTACTTC
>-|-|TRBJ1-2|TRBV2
CASSEGWGYTF
TGTGCCAGCAGTGAAGGGTGGGGGTACACCTTC
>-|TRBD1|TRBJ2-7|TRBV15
CATSSAGQGSTYEQYF
TGTGCCACCAGCAGCGCCGGACAGGGCTCCACCTACGAGCAGTACTTC
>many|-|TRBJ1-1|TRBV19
CASSTRRTVTSDEAFF
TGTGCCAGTAGTACGAGAAGGACGGTCACTTCGGATGAAGCTTTCTTT
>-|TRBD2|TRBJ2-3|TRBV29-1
CSVERLAGGLTQYF
TGCAGCGTTGAAAGGCTAGCGGGAGGTCTTACGCAGTATTTT
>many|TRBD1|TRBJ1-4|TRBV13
CASSRDRGNEKLFF
TGTGCCAGCAGCCGGGACAGGGGGAATGAAAAACTGTTTTTT
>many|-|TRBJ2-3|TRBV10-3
CAISESRSPSTDTQYF
TGTGCCATCAGTGAGTCTCGAAGCCCGAGCACAGATACGCAGTATTTT
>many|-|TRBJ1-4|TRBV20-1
CSASPDSPNEKLFF
TGCAGTGCTAGTCCGGACAGCCCGAATGAAAAACTGTTTTTT
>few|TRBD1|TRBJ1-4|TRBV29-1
CSVEDRNTEKLFF
TGCAGCGTTGAGGACAGGAACACTGAAAAACTGTTTTTT
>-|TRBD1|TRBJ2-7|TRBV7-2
CASSLRTGGNEQYF
TGTGCTAGCAGCTTAAGGACAGGGGGGAACGAGCAGTACTTC